The 26 T cell receptor beta chains listed next were all sequenced from one sample in a study of T cell responses to AZD1222 COVID-19 vaccine. Assay used: immunoSEQ multiplex PCR; TCRdb lists only in-frame clones, some missing. The top ten clones hold approximately 0.52% of a sample with more than 250,000 clones, 93% of them seen once. The sequenced sample was peripheral blood, obtained on day 0 of AZD1222 vaccination. These receptors all stem from an adult in good health.

The V call is TRBV9, the J call TRBJ2-5; maybe TRBD2 (6 bases). This CDR3 contains 15 residues. Germline V gene lookup returns CDR1 SGDLS and CDR2 YYNGEE. Trimming took 4 bases from V and 5 from J, leaving 18 bases between them. The CDR3 DNA is TGTGCCAGCAGCTCCCGGGAGTCGCTGGGGGAGACCCAGTACTTC. This encodes CASSSRESLGETQYF.

The rearrangement joins TRBV2 to TRBJ1-2; D not resolved. The CDR3 extends over 12 amino acids. Between the trimmed V and J ends, which lost 6 bases and 8 bases, there was a span of 13 bases. Germline CDR1 and CDR2: SNHLY and FYNNEI. CDR3 nucleotides: TGTGCCAGCAGACGGGGTTCGGAAGGCTACACCTTC. It is translated as CASRRGSEGYTF.

The rearrangement links TRBV5-1 to TRBJ2-2; possible D gene TRBD1, 6 bases. Trimming stripped 0 bases from V and 6 bases from J, with 12 bases between. The CDR3 loop spans 15 amino acids. Germline V gene sequence: CDR1 SGHRS, CDR2 YFSETQ. CDR3 residues: CASSLEAGVAGELFF. In DNA form, the CDR3 reads TGCGCCAGCAGCTTGGAGGCAGGGGTCGCCGGGGAGCTGTTTTTT.

As for this clone: Other DNA sequences in the same sample also yield this CDR3. The chain couples TRBV28 to TRBJ2-7; the D is unclear. Deletions cut 2 bases from V and 2 bases from J, with 4 bases between. CDR1 and CDR2 from the germline V gene are MDHEN and SYDVKM. The CDR3 contains 12 residues. CDR3 nucleotide sequence: TGTGCCAGCAGTTTAGGGGCCTACGAGCAGTACTTC. Amino acid sequence: CASSLGAYEQYF.

This chain uses TRBV19 with TRBJ2-1, with 12 bases aligning to TRBD2. V was pared by 3 bases and J by 4 bases, with 1 base of the junction left unmatched. The CDR3 is 15 amino acids. The V gene's germline CDR1 is LNHDA and CDR2 SQIVND (reference sequence). The CDR3 protein is CASSMGTSGYNEQFF. The CDR3 DNA reads TGTGCCAGTAGTATGGGGACTAGCGGGTACAATGAGCAGTTCTTC. Full variable domain (remainder filled in from reference TRBV19 and TRBJ2-1): DGGITQSPKYLFRKEGQNVTLSCEQNLNHDAMYWYRQDPGQGLRLIYYSQIVNDFQKGDIAEGYSVSREKKESFPLTVTSAQKNPTAFYLCASSMGTSGYNEQFFGPGTRLTVL.

This sequence joins TRBV9 and TRBJ1-1; D unresolved. CDR3 length equals 14 residues. V lost 0 bases and J 4 bases, leaving 10 bases between the germline ends. Germline values: CDR1 SGDLS, CDR2 YYNGEE. CDR3 sequence reads: CASSVGVKVTEAFF. CDR3 nucleotides: TGTGCCAGCAGCGTAGGAGTGAAGGTCACTGAAGCTTTCTTT.

J is TRBJ1-6 and V is TRBV6-5; a possible D gene is TRBD1 (5 bases). CDR1 is MNHEY and CDR2 is SVGAGI in the germline V gene. V was cut by 2 bases and J by 10 bases, with 12 bases left in between. The CDR3 is 14 residues long. This CDR3 reads CASSYGEGRSPLHF. Here the CDR3 DNA reads TGTGCCAGCAGTTACGGGGAGGGACGGTCACCCCTCCACTTT.

The chain links TRBV28 to TRBJ1-2; D gene unclear. Trimming removed 6 bases at V and 4 bases at J, with 15 bases between. Germline V gives CDR1 MDHEN, CDR2 SYDVKM. The CDR3 has 14 amino acids. CDR3 loop: CASSPPPGFYGYTF. CDR3 DNA sequence: TGTGCCAGCAGCCCCCCCCCGGGGTTCTATGGCTACACCTTC.

Only one count was recorded for this clone. The chain is built from TRBV19 and TRBJ2-1, with 8 bases lining up with TRBD2. The CDR3 length is 15 residues. V trimming: 10 bases; J trimming: 7 bases; junction bases outside the gene matches: 15. Germline V CDR1 and CDR2: LNHDA, SQIVND (reference sequence). Here the CDR3 reads CATALSGEGVNEQFF. The CDR3, as DNA: TGTGCCACCGCCCTTAGCGGGGAGGGGGTAAATGAGCAGTTCTTC.

This clone was counted a few times. The V and J genes are TRBV5-1 and TRBJ1-2; D is ambiguous. This CDR3 is 13 amino acids long. V dropped 4 bases and J dropped 8 bases, with 15 bases sitting between them. The germline V gene encodes CDR1 SGHRS and CDR2 YFSETQ. CDR3 in DNA: TGCGCCAGCAGCCCAGTCCTGAGGGTAGGCTACACCTTC. It codes for CASSPVLRVGYTF.

The chain combines TRBV11-2 with TRBJ1-1, with D uncertain. Germline-derived CDR1 and CDR2 are SGHAT and FQNNGV. The CDR3 covers 14 residues. The V end was cut by 4 bases, the J end by 0 bases, with 9 bases between. The CDR3 coding sequence is TGTGCCAGCAGCTCCCTGATTTTGAACACTGAAGCTTTCTTT. Translated: CASSSLILNTEAFF. Supplemented by reference TRBV11-2 and TRBJ1-1, the full variable domain reads EAGVAQSPRYKIIEKRQSVAFWCNPISGHATLYWYQQILGQGPKLLIQFQNNGVVDDSQLPKDRFSAERLKGVDSTLKIQPAKLEDSAVYLCASSSLILNTEAFFGQGTRLTVV.

V usage is TRBV5-1 and J usage is TRBJ1-3; the D is unclear. The ends were cut back, 0 bases at V and 0 bases at J, with 10 bases in the middle. There are 16 residues in the CDR3. Per germline, CDR1 SGHRS and CDR2 YFSETQ. The CDR3 reads CASSLAAASSGNTIYF. The CDR3 DNA sequence: TGCGCCAGCAGCTTGGCCGCAGCCAGCTCTGGAAACACCATATATTTT.

J is TRBJ2-2 and V is TRBV30; D gene uncertain. The V gene lost 0 bases and the J gene lost 1 base, with 18 bases spanning the gap. Germline V gives CDR1 GTSNPN, CDR2 SVGIG (reference sequence). The CDR3 has 18 amino acids. The CDR3: CAWSVPPQVGMNTGELFF. The CDR3 DNA reads as TGTGCCTGGAGTGTACCCCCCCAGGTAGGCATGAACACCGGGGAGCTGTTTTTT.

The CDR3 loop is CASSVERTIRTGSPLHF. In nucleotides, the CDR3 is TGTGCCAGCAGCGTAGAAAGGACTATCCGGACCGGTTCACCCCTCCACTTT. The chain employs TRBV9 and TRBJ1-6; D not resolved. This CDR3 is built from 17 residues. Germline loops: CDR1 SGDLS, CDR2 YYNGEE. V was pared by 0 bases and J by 9 bases, with 19 bases between.

The chain carries TRBV18 and TRBJ2-5; possibly TRBD1 for D (6 bases). CDR1 is KGHSH, CDR2 LQKENI, per germline. V gave up 3 bases and J gave up 3 bases, with 8 bases separating them. The CDR3 is made up of 13 amino acids. The CDR3 sequence: CASSPAGEETQYF. The CDR3 DNA sequence: TGTGCCAGCTCACCCGCAGGGGAAGAGACCCAGTACTTC.

J is TRBJ1-3 and V is TRBV5-5, with TRBD1 as a possible D gene (5 bases). Trimming took 1 base from V and 0 from J, leaving 14 bases between them. This CDR3 spans 17 amino acids. CDR1 and CDR2 from the germline V gene are SGHKS and YYEKEE (reference sequence). The CDR3 loop is CASSLRGRDFSGNTIYF. In DNA, the CDR3 is TGTGCCAGCAGCTTGAGGGGCCGGGACTTCTCTGGAAACACCATATATTTT.

J is TRBJ2-1 and V is TRBV7-9; TRBD1 matches 10 bases. The trim removed 5 bases at V and 5 bases at J, leaving 6 bases unmatched. This CDR3 is 15 amino acids long. Germline CDR1 reads SEHNR; CDR2 reads FQNEAQ (reference sequence). CDR3: CASSLWTGGDNEQFF. The CDR3 DNA reads as TGTGCCAGCAGCCTTTGGACAGGGGGGGACAATGAGCAGTTCTTC.

This chain joins TRBV7-9 and TRBJ1-4, with D uncertain. From germline, CDR1 is SEHNR and CDR2 FQNEAQ (reference sequence). The CDR3 extends over 14 amino acids. The V and J ends lost 1 base and 11 bases respectively, with 14 bases between them. CDR3 DNA sequence: TGTGCCAGCAGCTTAGAGATGCCCGTTGGGAAACTGTTTTTT. Translating it yields CASSLEMPVGKLFF. The full variable domain, rest sourced from reference TRBV7-9 and TRBJ1-4, is DTGVSQNPRHKITKRGQNVTFRCDPISEHNRLYWYRQTLGQGPEFLTYFQNEAQLEKSRLLSDRFSAERPKGSFSTLEIQRTEQGDSAMYLCASSLEMPVGKLFFGSGTQLSVL.

V is TRBV29-1 and J is TRBJ2-5; TRBD1 matches at 11 bases. CDR1 and CDR2 (germline): SQVTM, ANQGSEA. J lost 5 bases, V lost 2 bases, and 4 bases had no gene match. This CDR3 comprises 14 residues. The chain's CDR3 is CSVERDRGSETQYF. For the CDR3, the DNA is TGCAGCGTTGAAAGGGACAGGGGGTCGGAGACCCAGTACTTC.

This rearrangement joins TRBV12-3 or TRBV12-4 to TRBJ1-6; D is ambiguous. The CDR3 contains 13 residues. Trimming took 3 bases from V and 4 from J, leaving 4 bases between them. The CDR3 reads CASSLKYNSPLHF. The CDR3 nucleotides are TGTGCCAGCAGTTTGAAGTATAATTCACCCCTCCACTTT.

This clone is a singleton in its sample. The chain combines TRBV7-9 with TRBJ2-5; D is undetermined. The CDR3 runs 14 residues. V was cut by 2 bases and J by 4 bases, with 11 bases left in between. Looked up from germline, CDR1 is SEHNR and CDR2 is FQNEAQ (reference sequence). The chain's CDR3 is CASSLSAPRETQYF. The CDR3 DNA reads as TGTGCCAGCAGCTTATCGGCCCCTCGAGAGACCCAGTACTTC.

V is TRBV2 and J is TRBJ1-1, with 7 bases lining up with TRBD1. The V segment lost 9 bases and the J segment 0 bases; nucleotides outside the gene matches: 4. Germline V CDR1 and CDR2: SNHLY, FYNNEI. The CDR3 length is 13 residues. CDR3 nucleotide sequence: TGTGCCAGTAGACAGGGCATGAACACTGAAGCTTTCTTT. This translates into CASRQGMNTEAFF.

The gene calls are TRBV5-1 and TRBJ1-6; D is ambiguous. The V end was cut by 4 bases, the J end by 13 bases, with 18 bases between. CDR1 is SGHRS and CDR2 is YFSETQ in the germline V gene. This CDR3 contains 14 residues. CDR3 coding DNA: TGCGCCAGCAGCCCCGGGGAGATAATTCCTCCCCTCCACTTT. It codes for CASSPGEIIPPLHF.

This chain links TRBV29-1 with TRBJ1-2, with 7 positions matching TRBD1. The CDR3 consists of 10 residues. Trimming took 8 bases from V and 6 from J; bases not matched to a gene: 3. Germline V gives CDR1 SQVTM, CDR2 ANQGSEA. CDR3 sequence reads: CSIDRDGYTF. The CDR3 coding sequence is TGCAGCATCGACAGGGATGGCTACACCTTC.

The chain employs TRBV27 and TRBJ2-7; no firm D call. The germline V gene has CDR1 MNHEY and CDR2 SMNVEV (reference sequence). This CDR3 region has 13 residues. The ends were cut back, 2 bases at V and 7 bases at J, with 12 bases in the middle. The CDR3 protein is CASSLNGVGEQYF. The CDR3, as DNA: TGTGCCAGCAGTTTAAACGGAGTGGGGGAGCAGTACTTC.

The V call is TRBV15, the J call TRBJ1-5, with D tentatively TRBD1 (6 bases). V was cut by 2 bases and J by 3 bases, with 14 bases left in between. The CDR3 is 16 residues long. Germline V gene data show CDR1 as LNHNV and CDR2 as YYDKDF (reference sequence). The DNA for the CDR3 is TGTGCCACCAGCAGAAGGGGGGGGGTTGACAATCAGCCCCAGCATTTT. Translated, it gives CATSRRGGVDNQPQHF.